Listed below are T cell receptor beta chains from one sample, sequenced in a study of cytomegalovirus exposure and HLA in healthy donors. Assay: immunoSEQ multiplex PCR; the TCRdb copy retains only in-frame clones and omits some. The sample has fewer than 200,000 clones; about 80% are singletons. The source material was PBMCs. Every receptor here comes from a man aged 25-45 years in good health and CMV-seronegative. The CDR3 runs from the conserved cysteine through the conserved F or W. The D gene is left open where the match is weak. Clone size is not always given. Where it is, it says once, few, many or a class for expanded clones.

D	V	J	size	DNA	CDR3
NA	TRBV28	TRBJ2-3	NA	TGTGCCAGCAGTTCCCTCGGGAGCCTCACAGATACGCAGTATTTT	CASSSLGSLTDTQYF
TRBD1	TRBV9	TRBJ1-6	NA	TGTGCCAGCAGCCCCGGGACAGGTTATAATTCACCCCTCCACTTT	CASSPGTGYNSPLHF
NA	TRBV10-3	TRBJ2-7	few	TGTGCCATCAGTGAGGCTAGCGAATACGAGCAGTACTTC	CAISEASEYEQYF
TRBD1	TRBV6-5	TRBJ2-1	once	TGTGCCAGCAGCGACAGGGCAGCCTACAATGAGCAGTTCTTC	CASSDRAAYNEQFF
TRBD2	TRBV2	TRBJ2-1	NA	TGTGCCAGCAGTGAATTGACTAGCGGTAATGAGCAGTTCTTC	CASSELTSGNEQFF
TRBD2	TRBV5-8	TRBJ2-3	NA	TGTGCCAGCAGCCCGGGACTAGCGCGGGCGACAGATACGCAGTATTTT	CASSPGLARATDTQYF
NA	TRBV19	TRBJ2-1	NA	TGTGCCACCGCGGGGCAGCCAGGGGGCAATGAGCAGTTCTTC	CATAGQPGGNEQFF
NA	TRBV29-1	TRBJ2-3	NA	TGCAGCGTTGGGGGCGGGGTAACAGATACGCAGTATTTT	CSVGGGVTDTQYF
TRBD1	TRBV27	TRBJ1-2	NA	TGTGCCAGCAGTGGGGACAGGGGGTCGGGCTACACCTTC	CASSGDRGSGYTF
TRBD1	TRBV5-8	TRBJ1-1	NA	TGTGCCAGCAGCCTCCCCCGACACAGGGGCTGGGCTGAAGCTTTCTTT	CASSLPRHRGWAEAFF
TRBD1	TRBV7-2	TRBJ2-5	NA	TGTGCCAGCAGCTCGCGGACAGGGTTCCAAGAGACCCAGTACTTC	CASSSRTGFQETQYF
NA	TRBV6-1	TRBJ2-7	few	TGTGCCAGCACGAAGCCCTACGAGCAGTACTTC	CASTKPYEQYF
TRBD1	TRBV28	TRBJ1-2	NA	TGTGCCAGCAGTAAGACAGGGGGCTCCTTCTTAGGCTACACCTTC	CASSKTGGSFLGYTF
TRBD2	TRBV19	TRBJ2-3	NA	TGTGCCAGTAGTGAGCGGGGGCCAGAAGGAGATACGCAGTATTTT	CASSERGPEGDTQYF
NA	TRBV7-7	TRBJ1-4	NA	TGTGCCAGCAGCTTAGGTGTTCAATCTAATGAAAAACTGTTTTTT	CASSLGVQSNEKLFF
NA	TRBV28	TRBJ2-1	NA	TGTGCCAGCAGCCCTGGGGGTGCGGGGGCTAATGAGCAGTTCTTC	CASSPGGAGANEQFF
NA	TRBV10-3	TRBJ1-2	few	TGTGCCATCAGTGAAGCCCAGGGCCTTGGGGATGGCTACACCTTC	CAISEAQGLGDGYTF
NA	TRBV5-4	TRBJ2-1	few	TGTGCCAGCAGCTTGGAACCGGCCAGGGAGCAGTTCTTC	CASSLEPAREQFF
TRBD1	TRBV28	TRBJ1-2	once	TGTGCCAGCAGTTCACATGGACAGGATGGCTACACCTTC	CASSSHGQDGYTF
NA	TRBV5-4	TRBJ2-5	NA	TGTGCCAGCAGCTTACCCACCTCAGGACTGGAGACCCAGTACTTC	CASSLPTSGLETQYF
NA	TRBV25-1	TRBJ2-7	NA	TGTGCCAGCTCCCCCGGAGGGTCCTACGAGCAGTACTTC	CASSPGGSYEQYF
NA	TRBV7-9	TRBJ1-5	NA	TGTTCCAGCAGCTTAAACCCCCCTGGCAGGGGCGGGCAGCCCCAGCATTTT	CSSSLNPPGRGGQPQHF
NA	TRBV27	TRBJ1-4	NA	TGTGCCAGCAGTCCCCTCGCCGGGACTAATGAAAAACTGTTTTTT	CASSPLAGTNEKLFF
NA	TRBV14	TRBJ1-2	NA	TGTGCCAGCAGCCAACGCGGGGGACTCGGTGGCTACACCTTC	CASSQRGGLGGYTF
NA	TRBV7-6	TRBJ2-1	NA	TGTGCCAGCAGCTTACAGGGACGGGGGAACAACAATGAGCAGTTCTTC	CASSLQGRGNNNEQFF
NA	TRBV10-1	TRBJ2-1	few	TGCGCCAGCAGTGACCCCACGGGCTACAATGAGCAGTTCTTC	CASSDPTGYNEQFF
TRBD1	TRBV29-1	TRBJ2-7	NA	TGCAGCGTTGAAGCTCTCACTGGGACAGGGGGGACCGAGCAGTACTTC	CSVEALTGTGGTEQYF
NA	TRBV6-5	TRBJ2-7	NA	TGTGCCAGCAGTTACGAGCTGAGATCCTACGAGCAGTACTTC	CASSYELRSYEQYF
NA	TRBV19	TRBJ1-5	NA	TGTGCCAGTACTCCTGGAGGGAATCAGCCCCAGCATTTT	CASTPGGNQPQHF
NA	TRBV19	TRBJ1-3	NA	TGTGCCAGTAGTCCTCCCGGGACACTCTCTGGAAACACCATATATTTT	CASSPPGTLSGNTIYF
NA	TRBV9	TRBJ1-2	NA	TGTGCCAGCAGCTCCCCAGGGGCGTCCTATGGCTACACCTTC	CASSSPGASYGYTF
NA	TRBV7-9	TRBJ1-3	few	TGTTCCAGCAGCTTAGTTACGGGTTTCGGAAACACCATATATTTT	CSSSLVTGFGNTIYF
NA	TRBV19	TRBJ1-5	NA	TGTGCCAGTGACGCCAGGGTTAGCAATCAGCCCCAGCATTTT	CASDARVSNQPQHF
TRBD1	TRBV29-1	TRBJ1-1	NA	TGCAGCGTCGACAGGGGAGGAGCTTTCTTT	CSVDRGGAFF
NA	TRBV9	TRBJ2-5	NA	TGTGCCAGCAGCGTAGGCAGGGAAGAGACCCAGTACTTC	CASSVGREETQYF
TRBD2	TRBV11-3	TRBJ2-5	few	TGTGCCAGCAGCTTGATACTAGCGGGAGTTCCAGAGACCCAGTACTTC	CASSLILAGVPETQYF
TRBD2	TRBV5-4	TRBJ2-3	NA	TGTGCCAGCAGCCCCGTCCCTAGCGGTACGCAGTATTTT	CASSPVPSGTQYF
TRBD1	TRBV9	TRBJ1-1	NA	TGTGCCAGCAGCGCCGGGACAGGGGAAAGGACTGAAGCTTTCTTT	CASSAGTGERTEAFF
TRBD2	TRBV18	TRBJ2-7	NA	TGTGCCAGCTCACCACTATCTGCGGGAGGACGCTACGAGCAGTACTTC	CASSPLSAGGRYEQYF
TRBD1	TRBV28	TRBJ2-1	NA	TGTGCCAGCAGTTCTTGGACAGGGGGCCCCTCCTACAATGAGCAGTTCTTC	CASSSWTGGPSYNEQFF
NA	TRBV5-1	TRBJ2-6	NA	TGCGCCAGCAGCTTGCTCAGATTCTCTGGGGCCAACGTCCTGACTTTC	CASSLLRFSGANVLTF
NA	TRBV18	TRBJ1-2	NA	TGTGCCAGCTCACCACCGCTCAGGGGACCCCCTAACTATGGCTACACCTTC	CASSPPLRGPPNYGYTF
NA	TRBV21-1	TRBJ2-5	NA	TGTGCCAGCAGCCCGACGGGGCTAGCGGGGGAAGAGACCCAGTACTTC	CASSPTGLAGEETQYF
NA	TRBV7-9	TRBJ2-5	NA	TGTGCCAGCAGCTCACAGGGACGCCAAGAGACCCAGTACTTC	CASSSQGRQETQYF
NA	TRBV7-2	TRBJ2-3	NA	TGTGCCCGGGGTGGGCGGGGCTCAGATACGCAGTATTTT	CARGGRGSDTQYF
NA	TRBV28	TRBJ1-2	NA	TGTGCCAGCAGTTTCCCCCTCCCGGACACAACCTATGGCTATACCTTC	CASSFPLPDTTYGYTF
TRBD1	TRBV7-9	TRBJ1-2	few	TGTGCCAGCAGCCCACGAGACAGGGGGGTAGCTGGCTACACCTTC	CASSPRDRGVAGYTF
NA	TRBV29-1	TRBJ2-7	few	TGCAGCGTTAGGGGAGGTACCCTCCTCGAGCAGTACTTC	CSVRGGTLLEQYF
TRBD2	TRBV7-8	TRBJ2-3	NA	TGTGCCAGCAGCTTAGCGGGGGGGTCAGATACGCAGTATTTT	CASSLAGGSDTQYF
NA	TRBV7-2	TRBJ2-2	NA	TGTGCCAGCAGCTTCCGGACTGGGACCGGGGAGCTGTTTTTT	CASSFRTGTGELFF
TRBD1	TRBV11-3	TRBJ2-7	NA	TGTGCCAGCAGCTTAGGAGGACAGGTCTCCGACGAGCAGTACTTC	CASSLGGQVSDEQYF
NA	TRBV28	TRBJ1-6	NA	TGTGCCAGCAGTTCCACAGGTGGGGATAATTCACCCCTCCACTTT	CASSSTGGDNSPLHF
TRBD2	TRBV7-2	TRBJ2-7	NA	TGTGCCAGCCGTCCCTGGGGGGGAGGAGCTCCCTACGAGCAGTACTTC	CASRPWGGGAPYEQYF
TRBD1	TRBV10-3	TRBJ2-7	NA	TGTGCCATCACCCGGGACAGGGGCCACGAGCAGTACTTC	CAITRDRGHEQYF
NA	TRBV30	TRBJ2-7	NA	TGTGCCTGGAGGGTGAGAGACGAGCAGTACTTC	CAWRVRDEQYF
NA	TRBV28	TRBJ1-3	NA	TGTGCCAGCAACCCACGGCAGGGCTATGGAAACACCATATATTTT	CASNPRQGYGNTIYF
TRBD1	TRBV5-4	TRBJ2-2	few	TGTGCCAGCAGCTTAACATACAGGGGGCGCGGGGAGCTGTTTTTT	CASSLTYRGRGELFF
NA	TRBV28	TRBJ1-1	once	TGTGCCAGCAGTCCCCAGGGGTTTGAAGCTTTCTTT	CASSPQGFEAFF
TRBD1	TRBV19	TRBJ1-3	NA	TGTGCCAGTAGTATCGAGGGGGCCTCTGGAAACACCATATATTTT	CASSIEGASGNTIYF
TRBD1	TRBV7-7	TRBJ1-1	NA	TGTGCCAGCAGCGCATACAGGGGGCCGAATGCTGAAGCTTTCTTT	CASSAYRGPNAEAFF